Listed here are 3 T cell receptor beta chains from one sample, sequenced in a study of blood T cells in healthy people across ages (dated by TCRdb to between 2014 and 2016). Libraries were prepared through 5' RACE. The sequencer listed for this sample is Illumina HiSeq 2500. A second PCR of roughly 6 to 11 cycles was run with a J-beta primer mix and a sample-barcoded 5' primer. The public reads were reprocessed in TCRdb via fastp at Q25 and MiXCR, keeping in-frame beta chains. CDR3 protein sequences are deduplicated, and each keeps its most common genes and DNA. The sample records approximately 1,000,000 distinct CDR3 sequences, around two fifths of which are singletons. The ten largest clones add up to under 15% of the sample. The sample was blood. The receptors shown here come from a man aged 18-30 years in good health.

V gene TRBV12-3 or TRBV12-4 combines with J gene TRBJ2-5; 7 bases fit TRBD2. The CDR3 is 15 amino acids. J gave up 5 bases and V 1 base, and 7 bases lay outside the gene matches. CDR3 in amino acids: CASSLGGLERETQYF. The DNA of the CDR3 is TGTGCCAGCAGTTTAGGCGGACTAGAGAGGGAGACCCAGTACTTC.

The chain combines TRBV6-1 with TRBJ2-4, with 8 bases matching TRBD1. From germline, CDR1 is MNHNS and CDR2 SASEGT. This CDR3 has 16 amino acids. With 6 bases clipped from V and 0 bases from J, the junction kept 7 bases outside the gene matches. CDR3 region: CASSRGHLLAKNIQYF. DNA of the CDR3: TGTGCCAGCAGCAGGGGGCATTTGTTAGCCAAAAACATTCAGTACTTC.

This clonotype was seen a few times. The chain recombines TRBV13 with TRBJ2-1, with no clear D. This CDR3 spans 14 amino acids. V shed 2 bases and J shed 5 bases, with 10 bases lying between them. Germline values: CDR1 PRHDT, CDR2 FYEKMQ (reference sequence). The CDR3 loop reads CASSLSGSHNEQFF. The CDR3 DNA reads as TGTGCCAGCAGCTTATCGGGCTCACACAATGAGCAGTTCTTC.